This T cell receptor (beta chain) was identified during a study of blood T cells in healthy people across ages. The CDR3 runs to 14 residues. The V gene end was trimmed by 3 bases and the J gene end by 3 bases; junction bases not matched to a gene: 4. Overall study findings and caveats: Across the age range, TCR beta diversity per million T cells fell in a roughly linear way.

Sample-barcoded 5' priming and a J-beta primer mix drove a second PCR of roughly 7 to 11 cycles. No fewer than 3 million CDR3-containing paired-end reads came from each sample. TCRdb passed the 5' RACE reads through MiXCR, listing each CDR3 protein once. Here the sample spans 550,000 to 650,000 distinct CDR3 sequences, about 27% being singletons. In regard to this clonotype: Its antigen is unknown.

These data are also associated with another study on T cells of mothers and their children. In that study: All extracted RNA went into cDNA synthesis, roughly 1.5 ug per 15 ul.

The genes are TRBV12-3 or TRBV12-4 and TRBJ2-7, with TRBD2 matching 8 bases. Specimen: blood. This TCR derives from a boy aged 2 to 10 in good health. The CDR3 region has the DNA TGTGCCAGCAGTTTGGCTAGCGGGTACTACGAGCAGTACTTC. As protein: CASSLASGYYEQYF.